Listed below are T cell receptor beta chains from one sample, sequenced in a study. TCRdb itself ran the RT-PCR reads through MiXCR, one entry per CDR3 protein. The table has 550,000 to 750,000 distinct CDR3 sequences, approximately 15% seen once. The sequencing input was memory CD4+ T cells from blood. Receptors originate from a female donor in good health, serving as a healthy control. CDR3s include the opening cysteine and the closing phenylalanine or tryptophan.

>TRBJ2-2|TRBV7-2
CASSLVFSGVFF
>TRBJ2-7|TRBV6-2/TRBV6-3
CASSRPAGVYEQYF
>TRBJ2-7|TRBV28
CASNAGTPSFSYEQYF
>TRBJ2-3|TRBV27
CASSPPGNSPDTQYF
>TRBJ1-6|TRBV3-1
CASSHGTENSPLHF
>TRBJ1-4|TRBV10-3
CAISPGTGGGNEKLFF
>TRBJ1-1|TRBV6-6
CASRKDGQNTGAFF
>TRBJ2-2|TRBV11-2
CASSLVPGVNTGELFF
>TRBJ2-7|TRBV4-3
CASSFEMVGSEQYF
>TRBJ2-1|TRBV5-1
CASSFGRGTEQFF
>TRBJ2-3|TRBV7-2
CASSLLPGGGLSTDTQYF
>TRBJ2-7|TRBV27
CASSPRERDEQYF
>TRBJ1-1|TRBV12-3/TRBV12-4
CASSRLGGENTEAFF
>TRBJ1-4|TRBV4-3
CASSQESATNEKLFF
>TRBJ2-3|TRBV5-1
CASSLTGEVPVQYF
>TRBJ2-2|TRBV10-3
CAISESTGNTGELFF
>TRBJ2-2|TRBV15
CANSSGSGYTGELFF
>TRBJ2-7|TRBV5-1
CASGRTRSYEQYF
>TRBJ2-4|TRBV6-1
CASSEGVSGDPQYF
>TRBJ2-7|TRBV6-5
CASSYSTAGGYYEQYF
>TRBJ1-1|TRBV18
CASSLGQLKDTEAFF
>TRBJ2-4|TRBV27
CASSAGALRTIAKNIQYF
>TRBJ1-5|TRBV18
CASSPEVRQPQHF
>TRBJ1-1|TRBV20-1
CSARDRVRNTEAFF
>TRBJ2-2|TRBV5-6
CASSFSSNRGEGELFF
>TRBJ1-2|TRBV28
CASSLMGQGNYGYTF
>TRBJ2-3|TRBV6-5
CASRIMAGQGTDTQYF
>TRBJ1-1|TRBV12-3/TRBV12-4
CASSLRTGTNTEAFF
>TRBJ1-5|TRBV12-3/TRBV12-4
CASNQGNQPQHF
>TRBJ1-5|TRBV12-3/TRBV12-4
CASRGQENQPQHF
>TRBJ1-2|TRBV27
CASSQQGGTGYTF
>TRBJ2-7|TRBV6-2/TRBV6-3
CASIFGGFSSYEQYF
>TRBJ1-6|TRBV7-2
CASSSQGAAGNSPLHF
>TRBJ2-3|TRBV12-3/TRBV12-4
CASSPPGLAFTDTQYF
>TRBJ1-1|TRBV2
CASSEPAKNTEAFF
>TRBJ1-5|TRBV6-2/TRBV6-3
CASSYKPDQPQHF
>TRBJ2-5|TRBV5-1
CASRDEKGGETQYF
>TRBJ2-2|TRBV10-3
CAISEDREGELFF
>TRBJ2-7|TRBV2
CASRRDRAYEQYF
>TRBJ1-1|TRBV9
CASSGMNTEAFF
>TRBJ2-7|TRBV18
CASSPGGDLSYEQYF